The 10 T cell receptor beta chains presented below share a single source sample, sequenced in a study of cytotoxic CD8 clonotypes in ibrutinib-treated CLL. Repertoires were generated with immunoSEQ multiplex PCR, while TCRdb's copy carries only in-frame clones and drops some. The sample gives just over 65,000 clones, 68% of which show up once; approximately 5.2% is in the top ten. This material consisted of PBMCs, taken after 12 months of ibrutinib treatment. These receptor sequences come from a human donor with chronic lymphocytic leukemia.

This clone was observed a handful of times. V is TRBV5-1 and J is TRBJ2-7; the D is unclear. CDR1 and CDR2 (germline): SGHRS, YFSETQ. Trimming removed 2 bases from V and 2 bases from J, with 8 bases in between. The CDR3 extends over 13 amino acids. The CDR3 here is CASSLTAAYEQYF. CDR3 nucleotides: TGCGCCAGCAGCTTAACGGCAGCCTACGAGCAGTACTTC.

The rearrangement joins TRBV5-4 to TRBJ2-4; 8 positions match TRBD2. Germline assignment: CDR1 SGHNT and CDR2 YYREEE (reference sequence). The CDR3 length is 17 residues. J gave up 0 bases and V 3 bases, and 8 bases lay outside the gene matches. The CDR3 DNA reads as TGTGCCAGCAGCTCTGGCTCGGGAGGGGTAGCCAAAAACATTCAGTACTTC. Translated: CASSSGSGGVAKNIQYF.

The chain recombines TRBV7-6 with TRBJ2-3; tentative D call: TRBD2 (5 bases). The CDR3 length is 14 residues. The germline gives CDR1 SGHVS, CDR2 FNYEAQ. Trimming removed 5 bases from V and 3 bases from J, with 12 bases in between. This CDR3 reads CASSLQPGTDTQYF. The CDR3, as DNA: TGTGCCAGCAGCCTTCAACCGGGGACAGATACGCAGTATTTT. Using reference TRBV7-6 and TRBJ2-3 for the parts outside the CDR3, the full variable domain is GAGVSQSPRYKVTKRGQDVALRCDPISGHVSLYWYRQALGQGPEFLTYFNYEAQQDKSGLPNDRFSAERPEGSISTLTIQRTEQRDSAMYRCASSLQPGTDTQYFGPGTRLTVL.

The CDR3 region is CASSLRTGGASYNSPLHF. In DNA, the CDR3 is TGTGCCAGCAGCCTCCGGACAGGGGGCGCTTCCTATAATTCACCCCTCCACTTT. The chain has TRBV7-8 and TRBJ1-6, with TRBD1 matching 11 bases. CDR3 size: 18 residues. The V segment lost 5 bases and the J segment 1 base; nucleotides outside the gene matches: 7. The germline gives CDR1 SGHVS, CDR2 FQNEAQ.

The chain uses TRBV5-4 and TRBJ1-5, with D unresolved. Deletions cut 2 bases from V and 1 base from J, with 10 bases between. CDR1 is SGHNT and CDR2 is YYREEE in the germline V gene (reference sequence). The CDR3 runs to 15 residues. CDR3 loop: CASSFVPGSNQPQHF. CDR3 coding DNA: TGTGCCAGCAGCTTCGTCCCCGGGAGCAATCAGCCCCAGCATTTT.

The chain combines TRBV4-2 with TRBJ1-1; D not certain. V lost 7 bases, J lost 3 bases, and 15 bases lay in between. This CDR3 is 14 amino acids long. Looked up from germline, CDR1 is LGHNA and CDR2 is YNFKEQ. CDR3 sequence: CASTLEVTYTEAFF. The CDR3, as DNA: TGTGCCAGCACCCTTGAAGTGACCTACACTGAAGCTTTCTTT.

CDR3 DNA sequence: TGCGCCAGCAGCTTGGACCGGGCCACCCTCTCCTACGAGCAGTACTTC. As protein: CASSLDRATLSYEQYF. This chain joins TRBV5-1 and TRBJ2-7; the D is unclear. The CDR3 has 16 residues. Germline V lookup: CDR1 SGHRS, CDR2 YFSETQ. The V and J ends lost 0 bases and 0 bases respectively, with 13 bases between them.

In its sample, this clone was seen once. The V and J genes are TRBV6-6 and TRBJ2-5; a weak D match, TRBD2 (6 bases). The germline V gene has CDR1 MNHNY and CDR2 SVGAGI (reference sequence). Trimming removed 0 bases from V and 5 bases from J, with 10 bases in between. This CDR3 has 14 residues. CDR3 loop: CASSYSSAGETQYF. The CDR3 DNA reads TGTGCCAGCAGTTACTCGAGTGCGGGGGAGACCCAGTACTTC.

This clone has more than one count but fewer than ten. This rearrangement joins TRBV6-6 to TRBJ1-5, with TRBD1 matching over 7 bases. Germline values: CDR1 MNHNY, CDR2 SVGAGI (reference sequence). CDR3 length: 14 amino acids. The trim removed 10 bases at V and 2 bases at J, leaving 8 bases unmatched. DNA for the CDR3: TGTGCCATAAGACAGGGATCACGCAATCAGCCCCAGCATTTT. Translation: CAIRQGSRNQPQHF.

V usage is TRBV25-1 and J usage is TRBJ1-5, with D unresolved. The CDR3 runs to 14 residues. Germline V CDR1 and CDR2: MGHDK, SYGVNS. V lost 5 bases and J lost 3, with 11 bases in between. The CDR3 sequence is CASSRPGYNQPQHF. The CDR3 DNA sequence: TGTGCCAGCAGTCGACCTGGGTACAATCAGCCCCAGCATTTT.